This TCR beta chain is drawn from a study of beta chain features in type 1 diabetes. CD45RO/CCR7/CD25/CD127/CD95/CD27 staining was used to isolate CD4+ naive, central memory, regulatory and stem cell-like memory cells by sorting. Trimming cost V 6 bases and J 8 bases, with 20 bases left between them. The CDR3 covers 15 residues. Germline CDR1 SEHNR, CDR2 FQNEAQ (reference sequence). Expressed TCRB transcripts were sequenced after all isolated RNA was converted to cDNA. Clones were read by immunoSEQ multiplex PCR, and TCRdb kept only the in-frame ones, dropping some. Altogether 240,000 or so clones are present, 68% being singletons, with the ten largest covering 0.053%.

This receptor was taken from a man aged 30 to 45 in good health. The sequenced sample was naive CD4+ T cells from blood. J is TRBJ2-1 and V is TRBV7-9; D might be TRBD2 (7 bases). CDR3 in DNA: TGTGCCAGCAGGTTGGGGCGGGGGCCCGAAGATGAGCAGTTCTTC. As protein: CASRLGRGPEDEQFF. The whole variable domain, filled in from reference TRBV7-9 and TRBJ2-1, reads DTGVSQNPRHKITKRGQNVTFRCDPISEHNRLYWYRQTLGQGPEFLTYFQNEAQLEKSRLLSDRFSAERPKGSFSTLEIQRTEQGDSAMYLCASRLGRGPEDEQFFGPGTRLTVL.